The 4 T cell receptor beta chains reported below all come from one sample, sequenced in a study of molecular identifiers for immune sequencing clone quantification. TCRdb itself ran the PCR reads through MiXCR, one entry per CDR3 protein. Of about 630,000 distinct CDR3 sequences listed, roughly 27% are singletons. Sequencing was done on a sample of naive CD8+ T cells from blood, with Jurkat cell RNA spiked in. The subset is: FACS-sorted CD8+CD4-CCR7+CD45RA+ naive T cells. All receptors derive from a human donor in good health. Some libraries in this study had Jurkat cell RNA spiked in.

The chain is built from TRBV12-3 or TRBV12-4 and TRBJ1-3; D is uncertain. Trimming cost V 5 bases and J 0 bases, with 8 bases left between them. The length of the CDR3 is 14 residues. CDR3 sequence: CASSPPDSGNTIYF. CDR3 bases: TGTGCCAGCAGTCCCCCGGACTCTGGAAACACCATATATTTT.

This clonotype has just one count. The junction departs from germline at one end; a sequencing error may be responsible. The chain couples TRBV28 to TRBJ1-1, with D perhaps TRBD1 (5 bases). CDR1 MDHEN and CDR2 SYDVKM come from the germline V gene. CDR3 length: 13 amino acids. The CDR3 sequence is CASSWTPNTEALF. Written as DNA, the CDR3 is TGTGCCAGCAGCTGGACACCCAACACTGAAGCTCTCTTT. Drawing the rest from reference TRBV28 and TRBJ1-1, the complete variable domain is DVKVTQSSRYLVKRTGEKVFLECVQDMDHENMFWYRQDPGLGLRLIYFSYDVKMKEKGDIPEGYSVSREKKERFSLILESASTNQTSMYLCASSWTPNTEALFGQGTRLTVV.

This clonotype was observed a few times. The chain carries TRBV19 and TRBJ2-1; TRBD1 is a possible D gene (5 bases). CDR1 is LNHDA and CDR2 is SQIVND in the germline V gene (reference sequence). This CDR3 contains 17 residues. The V end was cut by 7 bases, the J end by 0 bases, with 19 bases between. For the CDR3, the DNA is TGTGCCAGTACCACCCTCTTGGCAGGGAACTCCTACAATGAGCAGTTCTTC. Its protein is CASTTLLAGNSYNEQFF.

The sample holds many counts of this clonotype. This rearrangement joins TRBV19 to TRBJ2-7; D gene ambiguous. Germline loops: CDR1 LNHDA, CDR2 SQIVND (reference sequence). V lost 7 bases and J 5 bases, leaving 18 bases between the germline ends. The CDR3 has 14 amino acids. The CDR3 nucleotides read TGTGCCAGTAAAATGGCTGTTTTCCGGGACGAGCAGTACTTC. This codes for CASKMAVFRDEQYF.